This TCR beta chain was sequenced in a study of blood T cell repertoires in COVID-19. This clone came up a few times. There are 15 residues in the CDR3. Looked up from germline, CDR1 is ENHRY and CDR2 is SYGVKD. J was trimmed by 2 bases and V by 6 bases; bases with no gene match: 8. Only in-frame clones appear in the TCRdb table, and some are missing; sequencing was by immunoSEQ multiplex PCR. This table has fewer than 250,000 clones, around 90% appearing once. Sequenced sample: peripheral blood. The V and J genes are TRBV10-3 and TRBJ1-1, with 8 bases lining up with TRBD1. The TCR originated in a man aged 30-40 years with COVID-19, enrolled during active disease. In DNA, the CDR3 is TGTGCCATCAGCCCCTCTGGACAGGGAAACACTGAAGCTTTCTTT. It codes for CAISPSGQGNTEAFF.